The 3 T cell receptor beta chains given below trace back to one sample, sequenced in a study of T cell responses to AZD1222 COVID-19 vaccine. The assay was immunoSEQ multiplex PCR, and TCRdb's table has in-frame clones only and misses some. The sample shows under 85,000 clones, 87% of them seen only once. This material consisted of peripheral blood, taken on day 0 of AZD1222 vaccination. The receptors were sampled from an adult in good health.

This clone occurred a few times. This rearrangement joins TRBV5-1 to TRBJ2-1, with 13 nucleotides matching TRBD2. Unmatched junction bases numbered 9, after V lost 3 bases and J lost 3 bases. Germline loops: CDR1 SGHRS, CDR2 YFSETQ. The CDR3 has 18 amino acids. The CDR3 region has the DNA TGCGCCAGCAGCTCCCGGACTAGCGGGAGATATCGCTACAATGAGCAGTTCTTC. This translates into CASSSRTSGRYRYNEQFF. The full variable domain, its missing parts supplied by reference TRBV5-1 and TRBJ2-1, is KAGVTQTPRYLIKTRGQQVTLSCSPISGHRSVSWYQQTPGQGLQFLFEYFSETQRNKGNFPGRFSGRQFSNSRSEMNVSTLELGDSALYLCASSSRTSGRYRYNEQFFGPGTRLTVL.

The rearrangement links TRBV5-1 to TRBJ1-1, with a weak D call TRBD1 (5 bases). This CDR3 comprises 14 residues. Germline CDR1 SGHRS, CDR2 YFSETQ. With 1 base removed from V and 4 bases from J, the gap between germline ends came to 11 bases. The chain's CDR3 is CASSLSGGTTEAFF. The CDR3 DNA is TGCGCCAGCAGCTTGTCGGGAGGGACCACTGAAGCTTTCTTT. Full variable domain (outside the CDR3, taken from reference TRBV5-1 and TRBJ1-1): KAGVTQTPRYLIKTRGQQVTLSCSPISGHRSVSWYQQTPGQGLQFLFEYFSETQRNKGNFPGRFSGRQFSNSRSEMNVSTLELGDSALYLCASSLSGGTTEAFFGQGTRLTVV.

In its sample, this clone was seen once. This rearrangement joins TRBV19 to TRBJ2-7; 10 bases agree with TRBD2. The CDR3 length is 16 residues. Per the germline V gene, CDR1 is LNHDA and CDR2 is SQIVND (reference sequence). Trimming took 6 bases from V and 1 from J; bases not matched to a gene: 9. The CDR3 protein is CASREKSGRGSYEQYF. The DNA for the CDR3 is TGTGCCAGTAGGGAAAAAAGCGGGAGGGGATCCTACGAGCAGTACTTC.